The table lists the clone carrying this T cell receptor beta chain with a few counts. These data come from a study of T cells after yellow fever vaccination. TCRdb reprocessed the 5' RACE reads with MiXCR, giving one entry per CDR3 protein. The sample comprises just over 250,000 distinct CDR3 sequences, 5.2% of which are singletons, and under 3.5% rests with the top ten. Germline V CDR1 and CDR2: SNHLY, FYNNEI. Trimming at V came to 8 bases and at J to 1 base, leaving 6 bases not matched to a gene. The CDR3 covers 14 residues. This sequence originates from a man aged 18-30 years who received the YFV17D yellow fever vaccine. Sequencing used CD4+ T cells sorted from PBMCs, obtained on the day of the yellow fever booster vaccination. V usage is TRBV2 and J usage is TRBJ2-7; 9 bases fit TRBD2. The CDR3 DNA reads TGTGCCAGCTGTCGGCGGGGGGGGTCCTACGAGCAGTACTTC. Translation: CASCRRGGSYEQYF.